The T cell receptor (beta chain) described here comes from a study of blood T cell repertoires in COVID-19. Study-level background: From T cells, B-cell-depleted T cells, or PBMCs came the material, which was cDNA or gDNA.

Deletions cut 3 bases from V and 4 bases from J, with 13 bases between. This CDR3 is built from 15 residues. Germline V gives CDR1 KGHSH, CDR2 LQKENI. Sequencing was performed with immunoSEQ multiplex PCR; in TCRdb, only in-frame clones are kept and a portion is missing. This sample has 230,000 or so clones, with less than 90% found just once. The sequence was obtained from a man younger than 40 with active or convalescent COVID-19. Source material: peripheral blood. The gene calls are TRBV18 and TRBJ2-1; tentatively, D is TRBD1 (5 bases). The CDR3 is CASSPARAIYNEQFF. The DNA of the CDR3 is TGTGCCAGCTCACCCGCCAGGGCCATATACAATGAGCAGTTCTTC.